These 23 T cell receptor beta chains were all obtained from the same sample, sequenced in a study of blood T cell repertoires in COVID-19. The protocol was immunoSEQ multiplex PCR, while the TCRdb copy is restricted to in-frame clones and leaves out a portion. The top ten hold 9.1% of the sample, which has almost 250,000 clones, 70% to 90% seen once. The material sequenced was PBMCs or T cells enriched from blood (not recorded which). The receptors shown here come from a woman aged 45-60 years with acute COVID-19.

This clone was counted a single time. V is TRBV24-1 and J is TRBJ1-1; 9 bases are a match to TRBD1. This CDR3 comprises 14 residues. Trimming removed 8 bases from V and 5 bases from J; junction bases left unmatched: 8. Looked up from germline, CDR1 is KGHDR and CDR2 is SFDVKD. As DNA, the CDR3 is TGTGCCACCACCGGACAGGGGATGAGGACTGAAGCTTTCTTT. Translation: CATTGQGMRTEAFF.

The CDR3 reads CASSEWRGKTQYF. CDR3 nucleotides: TGTGCCAGCAGTGAATGGCGGGGCAAGACCCAGTACTTC. V gene TRBV25-1 combines with J gene TRBJ2-5, with D perhaps TRBD2 (6 bases). Trimming removed 1 base at V and 6 bases at J, with 9 bases between. Germline V CDR1 and CDR2: MGHDK, SYGVNS. The CDR3 consists of 13 residues.

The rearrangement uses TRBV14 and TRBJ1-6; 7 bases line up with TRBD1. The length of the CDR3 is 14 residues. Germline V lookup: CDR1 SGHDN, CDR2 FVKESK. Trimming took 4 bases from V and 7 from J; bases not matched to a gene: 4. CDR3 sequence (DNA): TGTGCCAGCAGCCGGGACAGAAAAAATTCACCCCTCCACTTT. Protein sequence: CASSRDRKNSPLHF.

For the CDR3, the DNA is TGTGCCGCCCAGGGTACATATGGCTACACCTTC. The encoded protein is CAAQGTYGYTF. V gene TRBV28 combines with J gene TRBJ1-2, with D maybe TRBD1 (5 bases). Germline V gene data show CDR1 as MDHEN and CDR2 as SYDVKM. V lost 11 bases, J lost 5 bases, and 12 bases lay in between. The CDR3 is 11 residues long.

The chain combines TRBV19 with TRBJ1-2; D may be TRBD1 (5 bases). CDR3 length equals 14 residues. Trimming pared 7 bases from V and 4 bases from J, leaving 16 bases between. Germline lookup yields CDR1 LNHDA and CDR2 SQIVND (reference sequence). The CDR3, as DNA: TGTGCCAGTACCCCTCCAGAACAGGCCTATGGCTACACCTTC. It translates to CASTPPEQAYGYTF.

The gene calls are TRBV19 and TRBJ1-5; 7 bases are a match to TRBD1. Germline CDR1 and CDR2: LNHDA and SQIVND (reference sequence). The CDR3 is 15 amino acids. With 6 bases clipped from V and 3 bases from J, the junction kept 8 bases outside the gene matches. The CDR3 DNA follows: TGTGCCAGTAGCACGGACAGGTCGGTCAATCAGCCCCAGCATTTT. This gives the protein CASSTDRSVNQPQHF.

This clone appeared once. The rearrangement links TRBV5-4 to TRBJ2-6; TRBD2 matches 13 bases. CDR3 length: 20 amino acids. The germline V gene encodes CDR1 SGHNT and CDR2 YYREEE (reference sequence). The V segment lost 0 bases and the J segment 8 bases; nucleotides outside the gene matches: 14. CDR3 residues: CASSLAPGLAGFSPSNVLTF. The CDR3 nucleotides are TGTGCCAGCAGCTTGGCACCGGGACTAGCGGGGTTCTCCCCCTCCAACGTCCTGACTTTC.

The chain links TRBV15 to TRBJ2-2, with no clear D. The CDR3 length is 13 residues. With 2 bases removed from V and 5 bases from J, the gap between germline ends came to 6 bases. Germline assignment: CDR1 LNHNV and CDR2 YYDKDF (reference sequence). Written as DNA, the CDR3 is TGTGCCACCAGCAGACTCGGGACCGGGGAGCTGTTTTTT. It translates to CATSRLGTGELFF. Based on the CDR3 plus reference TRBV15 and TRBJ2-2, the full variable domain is DAMVIQNPRYQVTQFGKPVTLSCSQTLNHNVMYWYQQKSSQAPKLLFHYYDKDFNNEADTPDNFQSRRPNTSFCFLDIRSPGLGDTAMYLCATSRLGTGELFFGEGSRLTVL.

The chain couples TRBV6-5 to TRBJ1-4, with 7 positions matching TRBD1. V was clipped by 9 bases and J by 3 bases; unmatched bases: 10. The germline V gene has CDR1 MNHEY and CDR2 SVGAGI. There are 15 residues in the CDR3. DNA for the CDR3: TGTGCCAGTCGACAGGGTCCGCACTCTAATGAAAAACTGTTTTTT. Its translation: CASRQGPHSNEKLFF.

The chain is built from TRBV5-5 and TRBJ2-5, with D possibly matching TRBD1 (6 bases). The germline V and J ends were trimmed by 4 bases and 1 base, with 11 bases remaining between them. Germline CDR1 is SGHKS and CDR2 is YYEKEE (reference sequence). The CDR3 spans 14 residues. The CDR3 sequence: CASSPRGIQETQYF. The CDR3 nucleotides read TGTGCCAGCAGCCCCAGGGGAATCCAAGAGACCCAGTACTTC.

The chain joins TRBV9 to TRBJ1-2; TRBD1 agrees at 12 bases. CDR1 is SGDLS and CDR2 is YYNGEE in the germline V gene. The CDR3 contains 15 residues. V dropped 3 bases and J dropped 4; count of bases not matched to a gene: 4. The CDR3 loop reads CASSAGQGASYGYTF. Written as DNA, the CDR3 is TGTGCCAGCAGCGCGGGACAGGGGGCTTCCTATGGCTACACCTTC.

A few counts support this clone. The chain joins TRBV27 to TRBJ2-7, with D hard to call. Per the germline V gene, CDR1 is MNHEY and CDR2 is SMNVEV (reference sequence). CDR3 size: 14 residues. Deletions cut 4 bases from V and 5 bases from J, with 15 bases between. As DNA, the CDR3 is TGTGCCAGCAGTTATCTTTTTCCTCGGGACGAGCAGTACTTC. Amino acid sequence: CASSYLFPRDEQYF.

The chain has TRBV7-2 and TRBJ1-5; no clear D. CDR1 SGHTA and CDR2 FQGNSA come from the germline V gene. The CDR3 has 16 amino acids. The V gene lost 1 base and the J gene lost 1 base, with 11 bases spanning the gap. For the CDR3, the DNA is TGTGCCAGCAGCTTAGGTACGCTGAGGAGCAATCAGCCCCAGCATTTT. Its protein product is CASSLGTLRSNQPQHF.

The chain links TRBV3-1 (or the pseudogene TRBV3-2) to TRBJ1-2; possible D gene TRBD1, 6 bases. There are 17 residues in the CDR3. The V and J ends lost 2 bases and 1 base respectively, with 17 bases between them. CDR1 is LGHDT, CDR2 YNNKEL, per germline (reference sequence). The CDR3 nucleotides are TGTGCCAGCAGCCAATTACAGGGTTTTCCTAGTAACTATGGCTACACCTTC. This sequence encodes CASSQLQGFPSNYGYTF.

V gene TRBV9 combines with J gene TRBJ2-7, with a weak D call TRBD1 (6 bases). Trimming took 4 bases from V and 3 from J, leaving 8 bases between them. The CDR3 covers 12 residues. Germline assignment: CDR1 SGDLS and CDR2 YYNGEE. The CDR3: CASSRTDYEQYF. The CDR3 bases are TGTGCCAGCAGCAGGACAGACTACGAGCAGTACTTC.

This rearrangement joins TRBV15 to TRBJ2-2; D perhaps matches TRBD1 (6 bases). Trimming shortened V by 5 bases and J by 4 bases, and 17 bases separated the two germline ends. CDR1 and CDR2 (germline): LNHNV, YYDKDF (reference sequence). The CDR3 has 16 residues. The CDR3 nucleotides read TGTGCCACCAGCCGAGTGGTGGGGGCGGGCACCGGGGAGCTGTTTTTT. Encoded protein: CATSRVVGAGTGELFF. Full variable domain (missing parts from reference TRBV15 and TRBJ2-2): DAMVIQNPRYQVTQFGKPVTLSCSQTLNHNVMYWYQQKSSQAPKLLFHYYDKDFNNEADTPDNFQSRRPNTSFCFLDIRSPGLGDTAMYLCATSRVVGAGTGELFFGEGSRLTVL.

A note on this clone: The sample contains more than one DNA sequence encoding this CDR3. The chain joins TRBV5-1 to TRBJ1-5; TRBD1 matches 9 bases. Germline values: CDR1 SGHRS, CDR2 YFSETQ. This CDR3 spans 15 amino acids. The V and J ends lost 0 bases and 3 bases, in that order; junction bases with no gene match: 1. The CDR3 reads CASSLGQGDNQPQHF. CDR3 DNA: TGCGCCAGCAGCTTGGGACAGGGGGACAATCAGCCCCAGCATTTT.

For the CDR3, the DNA is TGTGCCAGCAGCTTAACAGGGGGCGCATTTAGGGGCTACACCTTC. This gives the protein CASSLTGGAFRGYTF. V gene TRBV7-2 combines with J gene TRBJ1-2, with 9 bases lining up with TRBD1. Trimming cost V 2 bases and J 8 bases; bases outside gene matches: 9. The CDR3 spans 15 residues. Germline CDR1 reads SGHTA; CDR2 reads FQGNSA.

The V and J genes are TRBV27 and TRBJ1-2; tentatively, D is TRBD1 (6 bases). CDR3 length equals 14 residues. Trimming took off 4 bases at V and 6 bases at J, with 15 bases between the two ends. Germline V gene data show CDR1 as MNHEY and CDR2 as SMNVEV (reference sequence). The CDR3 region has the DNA TGTGCCAGCAGTTCCACACAGGGATGGGATGGCTACACCTTC. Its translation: CASSSTQGWDGYTF.

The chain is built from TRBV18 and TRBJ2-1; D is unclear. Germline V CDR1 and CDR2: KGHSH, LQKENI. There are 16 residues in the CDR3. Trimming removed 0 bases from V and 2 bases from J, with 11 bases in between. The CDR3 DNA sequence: TGTGCCAGCTCACCACCGCGTCGTACAGCCTACAATGAGCAGTTCTTC. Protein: CASSPPRRTAYNEQFF.

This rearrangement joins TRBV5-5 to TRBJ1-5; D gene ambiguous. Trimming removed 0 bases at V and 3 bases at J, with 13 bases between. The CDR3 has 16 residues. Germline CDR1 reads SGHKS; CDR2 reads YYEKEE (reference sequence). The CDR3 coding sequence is TGTGCCAGCAGCTTGGGTAGCTCTTTGGCCAATCAGCCCCAGCATTTT. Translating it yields CASSLGSSLANQPQHF.

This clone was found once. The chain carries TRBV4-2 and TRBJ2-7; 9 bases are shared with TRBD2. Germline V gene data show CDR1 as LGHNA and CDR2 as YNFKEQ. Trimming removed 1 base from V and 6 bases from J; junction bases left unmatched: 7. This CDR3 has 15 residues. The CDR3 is CASSQGASGKSEQYF. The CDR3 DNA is TGTGCCAGCAGCCAAGGAGCTAGCGGGAAATCCGAGCAGTACTTC.

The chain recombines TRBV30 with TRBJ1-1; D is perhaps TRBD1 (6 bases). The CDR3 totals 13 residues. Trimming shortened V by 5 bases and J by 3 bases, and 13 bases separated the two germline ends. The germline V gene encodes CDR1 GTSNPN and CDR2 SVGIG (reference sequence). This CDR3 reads CAWGLGAHTEAFF. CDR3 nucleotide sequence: TGTGCCTGGGGATTGGGGGCCCACACTGAAGCTTTCTTT.